The 7 T cell receptor beta chains in this list originate from one sample, sequenced in a study of CD8+ T cells in alopecia areata. Following extraction, RNA underwent reverse transcription to cDNA, which served as the sequencing template. Sequenced by immunoSEQ multiplex PCR; TCRdb stores in-frame clones only, minus some. The table shows about 200,000 clones, with about 62% occurring only once. Treatment denoted: oral pan-JAK inhibitor, 5-10 mg twice daily. Sequenced material: CD4+ T cells sorted from blood, taken at week 24, from a patient treated with tofacitinib. The receptors here all came from a human donor with alopecia areata.

V usage is TRBV5-1 and J usage is TRBJ1-2; no clear D. V was cut by 0 bases and J by 4 bases, with 13 bases left in between. CDR3 length: 15 amino acids. The germline V gene has CDR1 SGHRS and CDR2 YFSETQ. This CDR3 is CASSLDNQMLYGYTF. The CDR3 region has the DNA TGCGCCAGCAGCTTGGACAATCAGATGCTCTATGGCTACACCTTC.

The rearrangement joins TRBV27 to TRBJ1-2; TRBD1 is a possible D gene (5 bases). The germline CDR1 and CDR2 sequences are MNHEY and SMNVEV (reference sequence). The ends were cut back, 5 bases at V and 5 bases at J, with 12 bases in the middle. The CDR3 totals 13 residues. The CDR3 nucleotides are TGTGCCAGCAGTCGCACAGGTTCATATGGCTACACCTTC. This codes for CASSRTGSYGYTF.

This clone was detected only a few times. The same CDR3 arises from other DNA sequences in this sample as well. This sequence joins TRBV28 and TRBJ2-7, with no clear D. Trimming removed 5 bases from V and 3 bases from J, with 5 bases in between. CDR1 and CDR2 (germline): MDHEN, SYDVKM. CDR3 length equals 11 residues. CDR3 sequence: CASSRYYEQYF. Here the CDR3 DNA reads TGTGCCAGCAGTCGATACTACGAGCAGTACTTC.

This clone was observed a few times. The gene calls are TRBV30 and TRBJ1-1, with no clear D. The CDR3 totals 11 residues. Trimming shortened V by 1 base and J by 8 bases, and 8 bases separated the two germline ends. Germline loops: CDR1 GTSNPN, CDR2 SVGIG (reference sequence). CDR3 DNA: TGTGCCTGGAGTGGACAATCCGAAGCTTTCTTT. Its translation: CAWSGQSEAFF.

The genes are TRBV4-3 and TRBJ2-1, with TRBD2 matching over 10 bases. Germline trimming cut 0 bases from V and 9 bases from J; bases unmatched to any gene: 11. The CDR3 covers 17 residues. The germline V gene encodes CDR1 LGHNA and CDR2 YSLEER. CDR3 nucleotides: TGCGCCAGCAGCCAAGATTGGGCTAGCGGGAGCGAGGCTGAGCAGTTCTTC. Amino acids: CASSQDWASGSEAEQFF.

CDR3: CASSDPSYGTGELFF. The CDR3 nucleotides read TGTGCCAGCAGTGATCCCTCCTACGGGACCGGGGAGCTGTTTTTT. The genes are TRBV25-1 and TRBJ2-2; unclear D gene. V was clipped by 3 bases and J by 5 bases, with 13 bases between them. Germline CDR1 and CDR2: MGHDK and SYGVNS. The CDR3 contains 15 residues.

V gene TRBV30 combines with J gene TRBJ2-3; D possibly corresponds to TRBD2 (5 bases). Germline assignment: CDR1 GTSNPN and CDR2 SVGIG (reference sequence). Trimming pared 2 bases from V and 0 bases from J, leaving 6 bases between. The CDR3 spans 13 residues. The CDR3 region is CAWSSGSTDTQYF. The CDR3, as DNA: TGTGCCTGGAGTAGCGGTAGCACAGATACGCAGTATTTT.